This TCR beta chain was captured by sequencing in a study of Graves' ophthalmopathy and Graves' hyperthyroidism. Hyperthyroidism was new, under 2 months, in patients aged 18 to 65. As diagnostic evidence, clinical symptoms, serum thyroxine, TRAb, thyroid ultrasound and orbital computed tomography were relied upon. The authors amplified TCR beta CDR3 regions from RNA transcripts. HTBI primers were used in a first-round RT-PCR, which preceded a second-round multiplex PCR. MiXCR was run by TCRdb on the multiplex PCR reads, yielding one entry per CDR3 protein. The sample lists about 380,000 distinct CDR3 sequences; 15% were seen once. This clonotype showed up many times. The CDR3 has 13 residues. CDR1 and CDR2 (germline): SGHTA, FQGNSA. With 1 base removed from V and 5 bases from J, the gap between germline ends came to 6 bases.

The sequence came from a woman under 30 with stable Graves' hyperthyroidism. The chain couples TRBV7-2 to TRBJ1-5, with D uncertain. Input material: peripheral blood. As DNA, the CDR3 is TGTGCCAGCAGCTTAGAGGGTTATCAGCCCCAGCATTTT. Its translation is CASSLEGYQPQHF.